One T cell receptor beta chain is described in this entry. The data were taken from a study of memory CD8 T cells in hepatitis C reinfection. Whole-study context: HCV reinfection: RNA-positive following two negative tests at least 60 days apart.

Repertoires were generated with immunoSEQ multiplex PCR, while TCRdb's copy carries only in-frame clones and drops some. The sample yields 35,000 to 50,000 clones, more than 75% seen once. J was trimmed by 10 bases and V by 0 bases; bases with no gene match: 7. Looked up from germline, CDR1 is LGHNA and CDR2 is YSLEER. This CDR3 has 16 amino acids. Stated time point: peak reinfection, 3 to 8 weeks after reinfection detection. No in vitro expansion preceded TCR sequencing of the sorted cells. Material: naive CD8+ T cells sorted from blood. This chain joins TRBV4-3 and TRBJ1-4; 11 bases agree with TRBD1. The sequence derives from a man aged 18 to 30 with hepatitis C virus infection. CDR3 in amino acids: CASSQDWDRGVGKLFF. CDR3 nucleotide sequence: TGCGCCAGCAGCCAAGATTGGGACAGGGGGGTTGGAAAACTGTTTTTT.